The present entry profiles one TCR beta chain with its context. The data originate from a study of T cells expressing NK-cell markers. Following a re-call of the 5' RACE reads, TCRdb has one entry per CDR3 protein and lacks DNA. The sample table includes roughly 280,000 distinct CDR3 sequences. Sequenced: blood T cells: a sorted CD56 or NKG2C T cell subset, CD4+ or CD8+ T cells, or bulk PBMC T cells (not recorded which). The receptor was derived from a man aged 18-30 years in good health.

This CDR3 reads CASSLGVGRLWNEQFF. V and J are TRBV7-2 and TRBJ2-1; there is no DNA to check the TCRdb D call of TRBD1. The germline CDR1 and CDR2 sequences are SGHTA and FQGNSA. This CDR3 has 16 amino acids.